This T cell receptor (beta chain) was captured by sequencing in a study of PD-L1 blockade in urothelial cancer. Turning to the study itself: Male sex and bladder-origin urothelial cancer characterized about 85% of the 29 patients. The study recovered a median of around 140,000 T cells per blood sample. Findings and caveats of the study: Greater 3-week expansion of tumor-associated blood clones was recorded for durable-benefit patients.

This clone showed up just a few times. The antigen remains unidentified. This CDR3 is built from 15 residues. CDR1 is SGDLS and CDR2 is YYNGEE in the germline V gene. Trimming left V 0 bases short and J 1 base short, with 10 bases between. Data came from immunoSEQ multiplex PCR; TCRdb stores just in-frame clones and leaves some out. The table includes 25,000 to 30,000 clones, 70% to 90% detected once. J is TRBJ1-1 and V is TRBV9, with D possibly TRBD1 on 6 matching bases. The sequence was obtained from a man aged 45-65 years with urothelial cancer. Sequencing used PBMCs, obtained around atezolizumab (anti-PD-L1) treatment. CDR3 bases: TGTGCCAGCAGCGTAGATCAGGGGAGGAACACTGAAGCTTTCTTT. It specifies CASSVDQGRNTEAFF.